The clone carrying this T cell receptor beta chain was counted a few times. The antigen is unknown. The data were obtained in a study of T cells in Graves' hyperthyroidism and ophthalmopathy. Study findings and constraints: The model made its ophthalmopathy prediction, and onset followed a median approximately six months later.

Amplified regions were TCR beta CDR3 sequences from RNA transcripts. Carried out on the TCR CDR3, a first-round RT-PCR used the HTBI primer set. MiXCR, run by TCRdb on the multiplex PCR reads, gives a single entry per CDR3 protein. The sample lists some 700,000 distinct CDR3 sequences, about 18% occurring once. The study defined stable Graves' hyperthyroidism as no ophthalmopathy progression within 18 months. V gave up 2 bases and J gave up 3 bases; unmatched junction bases: 4. Germline assignment: CDR1 SGHRS and CDR2 YFSETQ. The CDR3 extends over 15 amino acids. This chain links TRBV5-1 with TRBJ2-3; 9 positions agree with TRBD2. The sequence derives from a man in his fifties or sixties with Graves' hyperthyroidism. Sequencing was performed on blood. The CDR3 spells CASSFSGRLTDTQYF. The CDR3 DNA reads TGCGCCAGCAGCTTTAGCGGGAGACTTACAGATACGCAGTATTTT.